The 32 T cell receptor beta chains below all came from one sample that was sequenced in a study of T cells in Graves' hyperthyroidism and ophthalmopathy. TCR beta CDR3 regions were amplified from RNA. The HTBI set primed first-round TCR CDR3 RT-PCR. MiXCR, applied by TCRdb to the multiplex PCR reads, yields one record per CDR3 protein. This sample yields fewer than 500,000 distinct CDR3 sequences, of which approximately 14% are seen a single time; 15% to 20% belongs to the top ten. The sequencing sample was made of blood. These receptors were collected from a young woman with Graves' ophthalmopathy.

This clonotype was recorded many times. This chain links TRBV6-1 with TRBJ1-5, with D possibly matching TRBD1 (6 bases). The CDR3 sequence is 17 residues long. From germline, CDR1 is MNHNS and CDR2 SASEGT. Trimming removed 8 bases from V and 0 bases from J, with 20 bases in between. The CDR3 spells CASLTRGGTLSNQPQHF. DNA for the CDR3: TGTGCCAGCCTTACGCGAGGGGGGACCCTTAGCAATCAGCCCCAGCATTTT.

This clonotype was picked up a small number of times. A much more abundant neighbour one base away suggests this may be a read error. The rearrangement uses TRBV4-2 and TRBJ2-3; 7 nucleotides align to TRBD2. Germline V lookup: CDR1 LGHNA, CDR2 YNFKEQ. The CDR3 contains 13 residues. V lost 7 bases to trimming and J lost 4 bases; unmatched junction nucleotides: 5. The chain's CDR3 is CASNRGLADTQYF. CDR3 bases: TGTGCCAGCAACCGAGGACTAGCAGATACGCAGTATTTT.

This clonotype appeared many times. The V call is TRBV30, the J call TRBJ2-1; 8 nucleotides agree with TRBD2. Germline V gene data show CDR1 as GTSNPN and CDR2 as SVGIG (reference sequence). V lost 3 bases, J lost 3 bases, and 1 base stayed unmatched. This CDR3 is 13 amino acids long. The chain's CDR3 is CAWSGGVYNEQFF. The CDR3 DNA sequence: TGTGCCTGGAGCGGGGGGGTCTACAATGAGCAGTTCTTC.

This clonotype was counted at least ten times. CDR3 nucleotides: TGTGCCAGCGGCCTCGGGGGGCGCAGCACAGATACGCAGTATTTT. Translated, it gives CASGLGGRSTDTQYF. The genes are TRBV2 and TRBJ2-3; TRBD2 might be the D (7 bases). CDR3 length equals 15 residues. The ends were cut back, 8 bases at V and 0 bases at J, with 15 bases in the middle. CDR1 and CDR2 (germline): SNHLY, FYNNEI.

The CDR3: CASSSTGTIDEQFF. CDR3 DNA: TGTGCCAGCAGTTCGACCGGGACAATCGATGAGCAGTTCTTC. This sequence joins TRBV28 and TRBJ2-1; weak D call: TRBD1 (6 bases). CDR3 length equals 14 residues. Trimming removed 4 bases at V and 8 bases at J, with 15 bases between. In germline, CDR1 is MDHEN, CDR2 SYDVKM.

Many counts were recorded for this clonotype. The rearrangement joins TRBV28 to TRBJ1-2; 8 bases agree with TRBD1. V lost 6 bases and J lost 3; bases outside the gene matches: 9. The germline V gene encodes CDR1 MDHEN and CDR2 SYDVKM. The CDR3 totals 15 residues. CDR3 coding DNA: TGTGCCAGCAGCATAACAGGGGGGTCGGACTATGGCTACACCTTC. As protein: CASSITGGSDYGYTF.

This clonotype has a count of ten or more. The rearrangement joins TRBV2 to TRBJ1-3, with D possibly being TRBD1 (5 bases). Germline CDR1 and CDR2: SNHLY and FYNNEI. The CDR3 runs 15 residues. The ends were cut back, 6 bases at V and 4 bases at J, with 16 bases in the middle. CDR3 protein: CASRLGPGSGNTIYF. As DNA, the CDR3 is TGTGCCAGCAGACTGGGACCTGGGTCCGGAAACACCATATATTTT.

This clonotype has at least ten counts. This sequence joins TRBV7-9 and TRBJ2-7; D remains ambiguous. The V and J ends lost 1 base and 4 bases respectively, with 14 bases between them. Germline CDR1 is SEHNR and CDR2 is FQNEAQ (reference sequence). The CDR3 length is 15 residues. The CDR3 spells CASSLVRAGKYEQYF. CDR3 nucleotide sequence: TGTGCCAGCAGCTTAGTTCGGGCAGGAAAATACGAGCAGTACTTC. The variable domain in full, completed from reference TRBV7-9 and TRBJ2-7, reads DTGVSQNPRHKITKRGQNVTFRCDPISEHNRLYWYRQTLGQGPEFLTYFQNEAQLEKSRLLSDRFSAERPKGSFSTLEIQRTEQGDSAMYLCASSLVRAGKYEQYFGPGTRLTVT.

As for this clonotype: This may be a read error, as it is one base from a much larger clone. This CDR3 reads CASTKGFTGTQYF. DNA of the CDR3: TGTGCCAGCACCAAGGGATTCACAGGTACGCAGTATTTT. The J gene is TRBJ2-3, the V gene TRBV12-3 or TRBV12-4; tentatively, D is TRBD1 (5 bases). This CDR3 has 13 residues.

In its sample, this clonotype was seen many times. The chain has TRBV28 and TRBJ1-1; D might be TRBD1 (5 bases). The germline V gene encodes CDR1 MDHEN and CDR2 SYDVKM. V dropped 3 bases and J dropped 0 bases, with 23 bases sitting between them. The CDR3 sequence is 19 residues long. CDR3 region: CASSFPWPPKGLMNTEAFF. The CDR3 nucleotides are TGTGCCAGCAGTTTCCCCTGGCCCCCAAAGGGGCTTATGAACACTGAAGCTTTCTTT.

This clonotype appeared many times. The genes are TRBV20-1 and TRBJ1-1, with D uncertain. CDR3 length equals 15 residues. V was trimmed by 0 bases and J by 6 bases, leaving 17 bases between them. The V gene's germline CDR1 is DFQATT and CDR2 SNEGSKA (reference sequence). CDR3 sequence reads: CSAREFVGRMPEAFF. The CDR3, as DNA: TGCAGTGCTAGAGAGTTTGTGGGAAGGATGCCTGAAGCTTTCTTT.

This clonotype came up many times. J is TRBJ2-1 and V is TRBV7-9; a possible D gene is TRBD1 (6 bases). V was pared by 5 bases and J by 0 bases, with 11 bases between. Germline V CDR1 and CDR2: SEHNR, FQNEAQ (reference sequence). This CDR3 comprises 15 residues. The CDR3 nucleotides are TGTGCCAGCAGCCCTAGACAGGTCTCCTACAATGAGCAGTTCTTC. Translation: CASSPRQVSYNEQFF. Looking up the rest from reference TRBV7-9 and TRBJ2-1 gives the full variable domain: DTGVSQNPRHKITKRGQNVTFRCDPISEHNRLYWYRQTLGQGPEFLTYFQNEAQLEKSRLLSDRFSAERPKGSFSTLEIQRTEQGDSAMYLCASSPRQVSYNEQFFGPGTRLTVL.

At least ten counts were recorded for this clonotype. V usage is TRBV3-1 and J usage is TRBJ2-3; 8 positions agree with TRBD2. V lost 4 bases and J lost 1; bases outside the gene matches: 7. From germline, CDR1 is LGHDT and CDR2 YNNKEL (reference sequence). CDR3 length equals 16 residues. Here the CDR3 reads CASSPTAGEGTDTQYF. CDR3 nucleotide sequence: TGTGCCAGCAGCCCTACAGCGGGGGAAGGCACAGATACGCAGTATTTT.

V and J are TRBV29-1 and TRBJ2-7, with 7 bases fitting TRBD2. V was pared by 0 bases and J by 0 bases, with 2 bases of the junction left unmatched. Germline CDR1 is SQVTM and CDR2 is ANQGSEA. The CDR3 has 14 residues. The CDR3 region is CSVEERGISYEQYF. The CDR3 DNA is TGCAGCGTTGAAGAGCGGGGGATCTCCTACGAGCAGTACTTC.

The table lists this clonotype with many counts. V is TRBV2 and J is TRBJ2-7; 9 bases match TRBD2. This CDR3 is built from 11 residues. V trimming: 5 bases; J trimming: 11 bases; junction bases outside the gene matches: 4. Per germline, CDR1 SNHLY and CDR2 FYNNEI. CDR3 DNA sequence: TGTGCCAGCAGTCAGACTAGCGGAGAGTACTTC. Translation: CASSQTSGEYF.

The chain carries TRBV6-1 and TRBJ1-2, with 8 nucleotides matching TRBD1. Germline assignment: CDR1 MNHNS and CDR2 SASEGT. This CDR3 is built from 16 residues. V shed 0 bases and J 3 bases; nucleotides not matched to a gene: 6. CDR3 DNA: TGTGCCAGCAGTGAAGCCACCGGGACAGGACACTATGGCTACACCTTC. This gives the protein CASSEATGTGHYGYTF.

This clonotype was seen many times. CDR3 sequence (DNA): TGTGCCAGCAGCTTGCACTATGAAAAACTGTTTTTT. Translated, it gives CASSLHYEKLFF. V and J are TRBV12-3 or TRBV12-4 and TRBJ1-4; the D is unclear. CDR3 length equals 12 residues. V shed 6 bases and J shed 6 bases, with 8 bases lying between them.

The chain uses TRBV11-2 and TRBJ2-5; tentative D call: TRBD2 (6 bases). Germline V gene lookup returns CDR1 SGHAT and CDR2 FQNNGV. The CDR3 sequence is 15 residues long. Trimming pared 5 bases from V and 2 bases from J, leaving 15 bases between. Here the CDR3 reads CASSPPGREQETQYF. The CDR3 coding sequence is TGTGCCAGCAGCCCTCCGGGGCGGGAACAAGAGACCCAGTACTTC.

This clonotype was observed many times. This rearrangement joins TRBV6-1 to TRBJ2-7, with TRBD1 matching over 10 bases. CDR3 length equals 15 residues. Unmatched junction bases numbered 3, after V lost 4 bases and J lost 0 bases. CDR1 and CDR2 from the germline V gene are MNHNS and SASEGT. The CDR3 here is CASSVTGGVSYEQYF. The CDR3 coding sequence is TGTGCCAGCAGTGTGACAGGGGGCGTCTCCTACGAGCAGTACTTC.

This clonotype was counted ten times or more. The rearrangement links TRBV12-3 or TRBV12-4 to TRBJ2-2, with unresolved D. Trimming shortened V by 5 bases and J by 1 base, and 5 bases separated the two germline ends. CDR3 length: 13 amino acids. CDR3 coding DNA: TGTGCCAGCAGTCGTATGAACACCGGGGAGCTGTTTTTT. It codes for CASSRMNTGELFF.

This clonotype was seen many times. This chain joins TRBV6-1 and TRBJ2-3; D gene uncertain. This CDR3 is built from 13 residues. Germline V CDR1 and CDR2: MNHNS, SASEGT. The V end was cut by 5 bases, the J end by 6 bases, with 12 bases between. In DNA, the CDR3 is TGTGCCAGCAGTCGGTCCCCGACGGATACGCAGTATTTT. This encodes CASSRSPTDTQYF.

This clonotype occurred many times. The chain uses TRBV7-2 and TRBJ2-7; D tentatively reads TRBD1 or TRBD2 (6 bases each). Deletions cut 1 base from V and 0 bases from J, with 13 bases between. Germline CDR1 is SGHTA and CDR2 is FQGNSA. The CDR3 has 16 residues. The CDR3 bases are TGTGCCAGCAGCTTAGGATCGGGGGCCCTCTCCTACGAGCAGTACTTC. It is translated as CASSLGSGALSYEQYF.

This clonotype was observed at least ten times. The rearrangement uses TRBV18 and TRBJ1-1; 10 bases map to TRBD1. V trimming: 11 bases; J trimming: 3 bases; junction bases outside the gene matches: 6. Germline V gene sequence: CDR1 KGHSH, CDR2 LQKENI. CDR3 length: 13 residues. The CDR3 bases are TGTGCCGGGGGACAGGGGAGCTACACTGAAGCTTTCTTT. This gives the protein CAGGQGSYTEAFF.

This clonotype was seen many times. The V and J genes are TRBV7-9 and TRBJ1-4, with D possibly matching TRBD1 (6 bases). The CDR3 runs to 12 residues. Trimming shortened V by 5 bases and J by 12 bases, and 13 bases separated the two germline ends. Germline values: CDR1 SEHNR, CDR2 FQNEAQ (reference sequence). The DNA of the CDR3 is TGTGCCAGCAGCGAGAGTCGGACAGAACTGTTTTTT. It codes for CASSESRTELFF.

The chain has TRBV29-1 and TRBJ1-2; D possibly corresponds to TRBD1 (5 bases). The V gene lost 2 bases and the J gene lost 8 bases, with 21 bases spanning the gap. This CDR3 is built from 15 residues. The germline V gene encodes CDR1 SQVTM and CDR2 ANQGSEA. The CDR3 spells CSVETPRGRVSGYTF. As DNA, the CDR3 is TGCAGCGTTGAAACCCCTCGTGGCAGGGTTAGCGGCTACACCTTC.

Concerning this clonotype itself: One end of the junction does not line up with germline, which may come from a read error. The genes are TRBV28 and TRBJ2-1; 11 nucleotides line up with TRBD2. This CDR3 has 15 amino acids. Germline V gives CDR1 MDHEN, CDR2 SYDVKM. CDR3 sequence reads: CASSLGTSGTNEQFF. The DNA for the CDR3 is TGTGCCAGCAGTTTAGGGACTAGCGGTACCAATGAGCAATTCTTC.

This clonotype was counted only a few times. This sequence joins TRBV28 and TRBJ1-4; maybe TRBD1 (5 bases). Between the trimmed V and J ends, which lost 5 bases and 5 bases, there was a span of 15 bases. Germline CDR1 reads MDHEN; CDR2 reads SYDVKM. The CDR3 spans 15 residues. CDR3: CASSPINRLNEKLFF. The CDR3 DNA reads TGTGCCAGCAGTCCAATCAACAGGCTCAATGAAAAACTGTTTTTT.

Remarks on this clonotype: This may stem from a read error, because a much larger clone lies one nucleotide away. The V gene is TRBV13, the J gene TRBJ1-3; D remains unclear. V shed 4 bases and J shed 4 bases, with 2 bases lying between them. Germline V CDR1 and CDR2: PRHDT, FYEKMQ (reference sequence). The CDR3 is made up of 11 amino acids. CDR3 in amino acids: CASSYGNTIYF. CDR3 in DNA: TGTGCCAGCAGCTACGGAAACACCATATATTTT.

This chain joins TRBV28 and TRBJ1-5, with D possibly being TRBD1 (6 bases). The CDR3 runs to 15 residues. V gave up 5 bases and J gave up 9 bases, with 20 bases separating them. Germline V gene lookup returns CDR1 MDHEN and CDR2 SYDVKM. The chain's CDR3 is CASSPPRAGVGPQHF. In nucleotides, the CDR3 is TGTGCCAGCAGTCCTCCTCGCGCAGGGGTGGGGCCCCAGCATTTT.

J is TRBJ2-5 and V is TRBV7-2; 10 bases are shared with TRBD1. Germline CDR1 reads SGHTA; CDR2 reads FQGNSA. J lost 4 bases, V lost 4 bases, and 6 bases had no gene match. This CDR3 is 15 amino acids long. The CDR3 loop reads CASSSRQGAGETQYF. For the CDR3, the DNA is TGTGCCAGCAGCTCGCGACAGGGGGCCGGAGAGACCCAGTACTTC.

This clonotype was seen ten or more times. J is TRBJ2-5 and V is TRBV3-1; 8 nucleotides line up with TRBD1. V trimming: 5 bases; J trimming: 5 bases; junction bases outside the gene matches: 13. CDR1 is LGHDT and CDR2 is YNNKEL in the germline V gene (reference sequence). The CDR3 spans 16 residues. The chain's CDR3 is CASSYDRGRVGETQYF. The CDR3 coding sequence is TGTGCCAGCAGCTACGACAGGGGTAGGGTTGGTGAGACCCAGTACTTC.

Many counts were recorded for this clonotype. The chain combines TRBV15 with TRBJ2-3, with 7 bases identical to TRBD2. Trimming took 5 bases from V and 0 from J; bases not matched to a gene: 8. The germline gives CDR1 LNHNV, CDR2 YYDKDF (reference sequence). The CDR3 covers 16 residues. CDR3 loop: CATSRGGGGSTDTQYF. DNA for the CDR3: TGTGCCACCAGCCGAGGCGGCGGGGGTAGCACAGATACGCAGTATTTT.